The present T cell receptor beta chain was sequenced within a study of T cell responses to AZD1222 COVID-19 vaccine. The study, taken as a whole, reports: Researchers took repertoire samples only after the peak T cell response had come.

Turning to this clone: The target antigen is unknown.

Generated by immunoSEQ multiplex PCR, the TCRdb table keeps only in-frame clones and is missing some. Here the sample spans 120,000 or so clones, around 83% being singletons. Germline lookup yields CDR1 WSHSY and CDR2 SAAADI. V was shortened by 3 bases and J by 0 bases, with 12 bases between the two germline ends. The CDR3 consists of 16 residues. The V call is TRBV10-2, the J call TRBJ1-3, with D possibly TRBD1 on 5 matching bases. The sequencing used peripheral blood, collected 28 days after the second AZD1222 dose. The sequence came from an adult who received the AZD1222 COVID-19 vaccine. The CDR3 loop reads CASSDGGTSSGNTIYF. CDR3 DNA sequence: TGCGCCAGCAGTGATGGTGGGACGAGCTCTGGAAACACCATATATTTT.